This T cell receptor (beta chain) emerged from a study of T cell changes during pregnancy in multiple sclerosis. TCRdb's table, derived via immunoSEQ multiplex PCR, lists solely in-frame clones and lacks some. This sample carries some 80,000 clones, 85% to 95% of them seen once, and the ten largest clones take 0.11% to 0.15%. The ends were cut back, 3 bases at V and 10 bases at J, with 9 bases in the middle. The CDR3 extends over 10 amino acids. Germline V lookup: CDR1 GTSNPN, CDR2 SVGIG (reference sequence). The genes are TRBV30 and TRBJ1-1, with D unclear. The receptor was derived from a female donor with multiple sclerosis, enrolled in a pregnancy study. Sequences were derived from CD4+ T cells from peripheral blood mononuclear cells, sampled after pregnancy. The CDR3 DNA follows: TGTGCCTGGAGCAATACGGGAGCTTTCTTT. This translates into CAWSNTGAFF.